The 25 T cell receptor beta chains below come from one sample, sequenced in a study of shared clonotypes between healthy human individuals (dated by TCRdb to 2019 to 2021). The library was obtained by the immunoSEQ multiplex PCR assay. TCRdb provides this immuneACCESS table in a form limited to in-frame rearrangements. Some clones are lacking; in checked studies, under half of them reflect an unresolved V gene, and why the rest are absent is not known. The sample table contains around 2.5 million clones; only one count was recorded for 80% to 95% of them. 0.36% of the sample is taken by the ten largest. Sequenced: naive CD4+ T cells from PBMCs. Sample cell subset or site, as interpreted from the label and publication: CD45RA+ positively selected. The source is a man between 18 and 35 years old in good health. Some clones in this sample may be carry-over from other donors' samples.

The chain combines TRBV29-1 with TRBJ2-5, with 12 bases fitting TRBD2. Germline CDR1 is SQVTM and CDR2 is ANQGSEA. The CDR3 consists of 14 residues. Trimming removed 3 bases from V and 4 bases from J; junction bases left unmatched: 3. The CDR3 sequence: CSVDSSGRAETQYF. Here the CDR3 DNA reads TGCAGCGTTGATTCTAGCGGGAGGGCAGAGACCCAGTACTTC. Variable domain in full (rest from reference TRBV29-1 and TRBJ2-5): SAVISQKPSRDICQRGTSLTIQCQVDSQVTMMFWYRQQPGQSLTLIATANQGSEATYESGFVIDKFPISRPNLTFSTLTVSNMSPEDSSIYLCSVDSSGRAETQYFGPGTRLLVL.

Concerning this clone: In the same sample, other DNA sequences code for this CDR3. The genes are TRBV2 and TRBJ2-5, with a possible D match to TRBD1 (5 bases). Trimming took off 6 bases at V and 3 bases at J, with 8 bases between the two ends. Germline CDR1 reads SNHLY; CDR2 reads FYNNEI. This CDR3 spans 12 amino acids. The CDR3 loop reads CASRTDKETQYF. The DNA for the CDR3 is TGTGCCAGCAGGACAGATAAAGAGACCCAGTACTTC.

This clone was counted a single time. The chain has TRBV5-1 and TRBJ2-3, with 7 nucleotides matching TRBD2. J gave up 2 bases and V 2 bases, and 2 bases lay outside the gene matches. This CDR3 spans 14 amino acids. Germline CDR1 is SGHRS and CDR2 is YFSETQ. The CDR3: CASSFAGDTDTQYF. The CDR3 coding sequence is TGCGCCAGCAGCTTCGCGGGAGACACAGATACGCAGTATTTT.

This clone was observed a single time. CDR3 region: CASTSGPRDRVGYTF. CDR3 bases: TGTGCCAGCACCTCAGGCCCCCGGGACAGGGTTGGCTACACCTTC. V gene TRBV7-8 combines with J gene TRBJ1-2; the match to TRBD1 covers 9 bases. The CDR3 extends over 15 amino acids. After removal of 7 bases from V and 7 bases from J, the junction contained 13 bases not matched to a gene. Germline V gene lookup returns CDR1 SGHVS and CDR2 FQNEAQ.

J is TRBJ2-7 and V is TRBV6-5; no clear D. V was trimmed by 8 bases and J by 2 bases, leaving 7 bases between them. Looked up from germline, CDR1 is MNHEY and CDR2 is SVGAGI. The CDR3 runs 11 residues. This chain's CDR3 is CASGVTYEQYF. The CDR3 nucleotides read TGTGCCAGCGGGGTAACCTACGAGCAGTACTTC.

CDR3 DNA sequence: TGTGCCAGCAGAACGACTAGCGGGAGGTCCCATGAGCAGTTCTTC. Translating it yields CASRTTSGRSHEQFF. The chain joins TRBV6-5 to TRBJ2-1; TRBD2 agrees at 13 bases. CDR1 MNHEY and CDR2 SVGAGI come from the germline V gene. The CDR3 covers 15 residues. The trim removed 6 bases at V and 8 bases at J, leaving 7 bases unmatched.

The chain joins TRBV7-6 to TRBJ1-1; TRBD1 might be the D (5 bases). Trimming shortened V by 4 bases and J by 11 bases, and 17 bases separated the two germline ends. The CDR3 loop spans 13 amino acids. Germline V gives CDR1 SGHVS, CDR2 FNYEAQ. For the CDR3, the DNA is TGTGCCAGCAGCTCCCTGGGGCCCGGAGGGGCTTTCTTT. Translation gives CASSSLGPGGAFF.

Only one count was recorded for this clone. The chain joins TRBV6-1 to TRBJ1-2, with D maybe TRBD1 (5 bases). This CDR3 is 15 amino acids long. The germline V and J ends were trimmed by 4 bases and 7 bases, with 19 bases remaining between them. Germline V gives CDR1 MNHNS, CDR2 SASEGT. The CDR3 loop reads CASSVHRDQGSGYTF. The CDR3 region has the DNA TGTGCCAGCAGTGTTCACCGGGACCAAGGAAGTGGCTACACCTTC.

The chain recombines TRBV5-1 with TRBJ2-2; D is ambiguous. Trimming pared 0 bases from V and 6 bases from J, leaving 9 bases between. This CDR3 is 14 amino acids long. Germline V gives CDR1 SGHRS, CDR2 YFSETQ. The CDR3 coding sequence is TGCGCCAGCAGCTTGGAACAAGTTCCCGGGGAGCTGTTTTTT. This translates into CASSLEQVPGELFF.

The chain combines TRBV19 with TRBJ2-3, with D maybe TRBD1 (6 bases). Looked up from germline, CDR1 is LNHDA and CDR2 is SQIVND (reference sequence). The CDR3 spans 14 residues. Trimming stripped 4 bases from V and 3 bases from J, with 11 bases between. CDR3 region: CASSTRTVTDTQYF. The CDR3 nucleotides are TGTGCCAGTAGTACCCGGACAGTTACAGATACGCAGTATTTT. The full variable domain, with the rest looked up from reference TRBV19 and TRBJ2-3, is DGGITQSPKYLFRKEGQNVTLSCEQNLNHDAMYWYRQDPGQGLRLIYYSQIVNDFQKGDIAEGYSVSREKKESFPLTVTSAQKNPTAFYLCASSTRTVTDTQYFGPGTRLTVL.

The chain combines TRBV4-3 with TRBJ2-2; unclear D gene. The CDR3 runs to 16 residues. V was shortened by 3 bases and J by 4 bases, with 15 bases between the two germline ends. Germline CDR1 is LGHNA and CDR2 is YSLEER. The CDR3 loop is CASSHRPEVITGELFF. In DNA, the CDR3 is TGCGCCAGCAGCCATAGGCCCGAGGTGATCACCGGGGAGCTGTTTTTT.

This chain joins TRBV30 and TRBJ1-2, with D maybe TRBD1 (6 bases). The CDR3 totals 13 residues. CDR1 is GTSNPN and CDR2 is SVGIG in the germline V gene (reference sequence). V was pared by 7 bases and J by 7 bases, with 19 bases between. The CDR3 spells CASRGFSSTGYTF. The CDR3 nucleotides are TGTGCCTCTAGGGGGTTTTCTTCCACTGGCTACACCTTC.

The chain recombines TRBV28 with TRBJ2-3, with 8 bases identical to TRBD1. The CDR3 runs to 17 residues. Trimming removed 5 bases from V and 1 base from J; junction bases left unmatched: 11. Germline V gene lookup returns CDR1 MDHEN and CDR2 SYDVKM. CDR3: CASSLRLTGDRTDTQYF. CDR3 sequence (DNA): TGTGCCAGCAGTCTCCGTCTGACAGGGGACCGCACAGATACGCAGTATTTT.

V gene TRBV5-1 combines with J gene TRBJ2-3, with 15 bases identical to TRBD2. After removal of 0 bases from V and 4 bases from J, the junction contained 6 bases not matched to a gene. Germline V gene lookup returns CDR1 SGHRS and CDR2 YFSETQ. There are 18 residues in the CDR3. The CDR3 sequence: CASSLGGLAGGSPDTQYF. CDR3 in DNA: TGCGCCAGCAGCTTGGGGGGACTAGCGGGAGGATCCCCAGATACGCAGTATTTT.

CDR3 amino acids: CASSQQTQLAGVFNEQFF. The CDR3 DNA reads TGTGCCAGCAGCCAGCAGACACAACTAGCGGGAGTTTTCAATGAGCAGTTCTTC. The chain couples TRBV4-2 to TRBJ2-1; 11 nucleotides agree with TRBD2. The CDR3 is 18 amino acids. The germline V gene encodes CDR1 LGHNA and CDR2 YNFKEQ. V lost 3 bases to trimming and J lost 6 bases; unmatched junction nucleotides: 13.

The V gene is TRBV28, the J gene TRBJ2-1; TRBD1 agrees at 11 bases. Unmatched junction bases numbered 7, after V lost 3 bases and J lost 9 bases. The CDR3 consists of 15 residues. Germline loops: CDR1 MDHEN, CDR2 SYDVKM. Here the CDR3 reads CASSFPGQGGGEQFF. CDR3 DNA sequence: TGTGCCAGCAGTTTCCCGGGACAGGGGGGAGGTGAGCAGTTCTTC.

The CDR3 is CASSLPTTGGYEQYF. CDR3 coding DNA: TGTGCCAGCAGTTTACCAACGACAGGGGGCTACGAGCAGTACTTC. The V gene is TRBV28, the J gene TRBJ2-7; 9 bases match TRBD1. The germline V gene has CDR1 MDHEN and CDR2 SYDVKM. With V trimmed by 2 bases and J by 3 bases, 5 bases remained unmatched. This CDR3 spans 15 amino acids.

As concerns this clone: Within the sample, other DNA sequences also encode this same CDR3. The genes are TRBV7-9 and TRBJ2-5, with D perhaps matching TRBD1 (5 bases). Trimming stripped 1 base from V and 5 bases from J, with 8 bases between. CDR1 is SEHNR, CDR2 FQNEAQ, per germline (reference sequence). This CDR3 has 13 amino acids. Here the CDR3 DNA reads TGTGCCAGCAGCTTAGTAGGGGTGGAGACCCAGTACTTC. It codes for CASSLVGVETQYF.

V gene TRBV5-3 combines with J gene TRBJ1-2; 7 positions agree with TRBD1. TRBV5-3 is an open reading frame whose function is uncertain. The V and J ends lost 0 bases and 8 bases, in that order; junction bases with no gene match: 7. This CDR3 comprises 14 residues. The CDR3 DNA sequence: TGTGCCAGAAGCTTGGCGCAGGGGGGAGAAGGCTACACCTTC. Protein product: CARSLAQGGEGYTF.

The count of this clone is one. The genes are TRBV7-9 and TRBJ2-2; D is ambiguous. Germline loops: CDR1 SEHNR, CDR2 FQNEAQ (reference sequence). The CDR3 sequence is 13 residues long. V gave up 2 bases and J gave up 8 bases, with 9 bases separating them. CDR3: CASSLSPGGELFF. CDR3 coding DNA: TGTGCCAGCAGCTTATCTCCTGGGGGGGAGCTGTTTTTT.

J is TRBJ2-3 and V is TRBV4-3, with D uncertain. Trimming removed 1 base from V and 6 bases from J, with 11 bases in between. The CDR3 runs 14 residues. Looked up from germline, CDR1 is LGHNA and CDR2 is YSLEER. In nucleotides, the CDR3 is TGCGCCAGCAGCCAAGGGGCCGAGGCTGATACGCAGTATTTT. It codes for CASSQGAEADTQYF.

The CDR3 sequence is CASGGTGGTQYF. The DNA for the CDR3 is TGTGCCAGTGGGGGGACAGGCGGGACCCAGTACTTC. The gene calls are TRBV2 and TRBJ2-5; 8 bases line up with TRBD1. The germline V gene has CDR1 SNHLY and CDR2 FYNNEI. Trimming cost V 9 bases and J 7 bases; bases outside gene matches: 7. CDR3 length: 12 residues.

This chain joins TRBV6-5 and TRBJ1-3; a weak D match, TRBD1 (6 bases). This CDR3 has 15 amino acids. V was trimmed by 6 bases and J by 0 bases, leaving 12 bases between them. Germline V gene lookup returns CDR1 MNHEY and CDR2 SVGAGI. The CDR3 nucleotides are TGTGCCAGCAGCCCCGACAGGAACTCTGGAAACACCATATATTTT. This translates into CASSPDRNSGNTIYF.

This clone was counted a single time. This rearrangement joins TRBV28 to TRBJ2-2; 7 nucleotides line up with TRBD2. The V and J ends lost 3 bases and 5 bases, in that order; junction bases with no gene match: 3. The CDR3 totals 14 residues. Germline V gene sequence: CDR1 MDHEN, CDR2 SYDVKM. The CDR3 protein is CASSLAGLTGELFF. CDR3 in DNA: TGTGCCAGCAGTTTGGCGGGACTAACCGGGGAGCTGTTTTTT.

The chain is built from TRBV6-5 and TRBJ2-5; 8 nucleotides match TRBD1. The germline V gene has CDR1 MNHEY and CDR2 SVGAGI. The length of the CDR3 is 15 residues. Trimming cost V 10 bases and J 0 bases; bases outside gene matches: 10. DNA for the CDR3: TGTGCCACCGCGAAGACAGGGGAAAACCAAGAGACCCAGTACTTC. As protein: CATAKTGENQETQYF.